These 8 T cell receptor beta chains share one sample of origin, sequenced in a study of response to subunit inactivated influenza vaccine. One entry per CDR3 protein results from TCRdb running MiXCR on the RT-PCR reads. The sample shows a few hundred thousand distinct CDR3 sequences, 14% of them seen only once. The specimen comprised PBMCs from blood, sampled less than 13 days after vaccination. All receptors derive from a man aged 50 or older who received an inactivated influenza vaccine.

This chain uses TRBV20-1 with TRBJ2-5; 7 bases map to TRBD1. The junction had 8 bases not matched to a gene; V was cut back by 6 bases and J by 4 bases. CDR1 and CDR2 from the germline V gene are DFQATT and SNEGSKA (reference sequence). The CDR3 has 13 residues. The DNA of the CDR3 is TGCAGTGCCCCAAGACAGGGAACAGAGACCCAGTACTTC. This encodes CSAPRQGTETQYF.

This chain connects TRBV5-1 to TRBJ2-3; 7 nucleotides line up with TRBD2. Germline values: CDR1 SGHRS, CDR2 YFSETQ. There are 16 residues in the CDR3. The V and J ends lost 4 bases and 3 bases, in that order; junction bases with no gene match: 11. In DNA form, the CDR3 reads TGCGCCAGCAGCCCGCGGGGAGCGGGGAGTACAGATACGCAGTATTTT. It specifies CASSPRGAGSTDTQYF.

CDR3 sequence reads: CASSLNAGFYNEQFF. In DNA, the CDR3 is TGTGCCAGCAGCTTAAACGCAGGGTTCTACAATGAGCAGTTCTTC. J is TRBJ2-1 and V is TRBV7-6; D is possibly TRBD1 (5 bases). CDR1 is SGHVS, CDR2 FNYEAQ, per germline. The CDR3 is 15 residues long. The ends were cut back, 2 bases at V and 3 bases at J, with 11 bases in the middle.

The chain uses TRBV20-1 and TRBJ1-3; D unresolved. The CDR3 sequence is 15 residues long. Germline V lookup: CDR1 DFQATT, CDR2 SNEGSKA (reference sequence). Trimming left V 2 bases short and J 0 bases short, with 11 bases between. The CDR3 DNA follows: TGCAGTGCTAGACGGCTCGCCCTCTCTGGAAACACCATATATTTT. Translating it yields CSARRLALSGNTIYF.

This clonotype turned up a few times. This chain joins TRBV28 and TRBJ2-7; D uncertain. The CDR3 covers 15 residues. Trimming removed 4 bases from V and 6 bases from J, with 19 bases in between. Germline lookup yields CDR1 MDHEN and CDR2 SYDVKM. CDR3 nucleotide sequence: TGTGCCAGCAGTTCCAATCCTTTAGAAACCTCCGAGCAGTACTTC. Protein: CASSSNPLETSEQYF.

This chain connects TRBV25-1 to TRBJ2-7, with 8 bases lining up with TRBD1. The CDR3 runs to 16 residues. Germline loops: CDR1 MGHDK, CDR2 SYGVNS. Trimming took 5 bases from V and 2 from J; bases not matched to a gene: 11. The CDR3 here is CASSISGTGGAYEQYF. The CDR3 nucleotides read TGTGCCAGCAGTATATCCGGGACAGGAGGAGCCTACGAGCAGTACTTC.

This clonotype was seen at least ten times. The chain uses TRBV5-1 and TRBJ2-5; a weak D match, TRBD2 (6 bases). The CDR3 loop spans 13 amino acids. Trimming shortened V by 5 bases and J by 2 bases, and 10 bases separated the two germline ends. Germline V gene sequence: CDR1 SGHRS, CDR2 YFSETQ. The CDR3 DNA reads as TGCGCCAGCAGACGGGACTTACAAGAGACCCAGTACTTC. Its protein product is CASRRDLQETQYF.

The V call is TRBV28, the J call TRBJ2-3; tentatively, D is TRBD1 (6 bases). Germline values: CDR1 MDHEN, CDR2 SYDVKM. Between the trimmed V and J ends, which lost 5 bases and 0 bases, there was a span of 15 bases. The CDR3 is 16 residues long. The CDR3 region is CASSLQQGRSTDTQYF. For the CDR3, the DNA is TGTGCCAGCAGTCTGCAACAGGGACGTAGCACAGATACGCAGTATTTT.